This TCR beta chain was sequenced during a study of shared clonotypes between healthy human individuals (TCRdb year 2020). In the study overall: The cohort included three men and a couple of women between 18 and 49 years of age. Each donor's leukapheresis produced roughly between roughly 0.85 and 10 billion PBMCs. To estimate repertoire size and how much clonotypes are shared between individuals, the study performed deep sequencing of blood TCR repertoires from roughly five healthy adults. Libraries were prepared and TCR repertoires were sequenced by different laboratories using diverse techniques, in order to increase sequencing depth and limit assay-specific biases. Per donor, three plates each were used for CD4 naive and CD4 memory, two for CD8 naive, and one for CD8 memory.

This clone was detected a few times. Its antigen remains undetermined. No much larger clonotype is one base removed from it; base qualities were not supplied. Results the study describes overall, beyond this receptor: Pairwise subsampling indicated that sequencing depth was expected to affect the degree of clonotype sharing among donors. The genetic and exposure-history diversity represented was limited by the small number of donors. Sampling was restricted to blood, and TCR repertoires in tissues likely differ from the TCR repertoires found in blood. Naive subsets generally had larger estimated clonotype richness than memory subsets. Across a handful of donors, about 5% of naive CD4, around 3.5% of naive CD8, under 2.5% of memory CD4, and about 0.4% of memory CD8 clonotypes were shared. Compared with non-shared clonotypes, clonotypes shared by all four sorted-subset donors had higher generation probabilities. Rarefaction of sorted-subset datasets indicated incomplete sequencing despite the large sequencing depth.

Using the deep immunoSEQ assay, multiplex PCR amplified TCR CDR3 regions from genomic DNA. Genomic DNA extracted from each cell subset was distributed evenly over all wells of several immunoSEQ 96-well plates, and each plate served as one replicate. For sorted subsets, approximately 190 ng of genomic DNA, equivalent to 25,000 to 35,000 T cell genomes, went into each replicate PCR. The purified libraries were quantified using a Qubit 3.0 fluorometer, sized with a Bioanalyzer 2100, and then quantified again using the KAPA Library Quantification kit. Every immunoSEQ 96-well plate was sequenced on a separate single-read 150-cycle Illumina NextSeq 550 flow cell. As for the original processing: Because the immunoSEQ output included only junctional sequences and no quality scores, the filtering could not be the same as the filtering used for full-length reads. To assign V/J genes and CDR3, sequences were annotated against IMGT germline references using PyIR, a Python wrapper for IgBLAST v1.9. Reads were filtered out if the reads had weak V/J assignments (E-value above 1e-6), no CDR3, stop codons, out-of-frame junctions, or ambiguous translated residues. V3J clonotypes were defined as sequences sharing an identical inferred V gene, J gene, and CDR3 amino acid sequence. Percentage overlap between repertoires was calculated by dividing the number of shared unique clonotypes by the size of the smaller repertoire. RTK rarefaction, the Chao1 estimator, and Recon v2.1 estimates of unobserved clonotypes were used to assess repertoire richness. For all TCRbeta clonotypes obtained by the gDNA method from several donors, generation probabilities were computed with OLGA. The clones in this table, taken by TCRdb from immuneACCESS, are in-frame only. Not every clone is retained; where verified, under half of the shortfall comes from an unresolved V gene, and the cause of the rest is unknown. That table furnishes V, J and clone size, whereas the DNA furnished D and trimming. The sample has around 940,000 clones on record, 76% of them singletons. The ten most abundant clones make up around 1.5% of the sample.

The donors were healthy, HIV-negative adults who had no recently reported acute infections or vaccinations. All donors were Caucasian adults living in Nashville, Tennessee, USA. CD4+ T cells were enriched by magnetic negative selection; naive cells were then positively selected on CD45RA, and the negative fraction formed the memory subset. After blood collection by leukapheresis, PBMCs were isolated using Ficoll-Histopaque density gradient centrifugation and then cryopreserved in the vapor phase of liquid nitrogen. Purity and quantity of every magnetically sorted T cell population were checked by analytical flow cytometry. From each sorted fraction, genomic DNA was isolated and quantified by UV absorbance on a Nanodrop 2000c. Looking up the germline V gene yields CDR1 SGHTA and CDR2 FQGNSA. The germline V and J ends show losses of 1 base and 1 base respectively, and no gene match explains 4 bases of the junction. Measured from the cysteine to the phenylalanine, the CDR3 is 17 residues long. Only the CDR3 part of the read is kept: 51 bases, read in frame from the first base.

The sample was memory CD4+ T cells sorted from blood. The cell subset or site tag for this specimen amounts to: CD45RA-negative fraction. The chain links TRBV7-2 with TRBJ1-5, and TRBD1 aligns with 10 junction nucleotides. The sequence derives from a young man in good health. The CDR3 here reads CASSLGQGANSNQPQHF. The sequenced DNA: TGTGCCAGCAGCTTAGGACAGGGGGCAAACAGCAATCAGCCCCAGCATTTT.